This is a list of T cell receptor beta chains from one sample in a study of blood T cell repertoires in COVID-19. TCRdb keeps only in-frame clones here, not all; method: immunoSEQ multiplex PCR. The sample shows 270,000 or so clones, roughly 86% of them seen only once. Sequencing was carried out using PBMCs or T cells enriched from blood (not recorded which). The receptors stem from a woman younger than 35 who had recovered from COVID-19. Each CDR3 is given with its conserved first and last residue. D genes are given only for firm matches. The size of a clone is reported for some rows only, either as once, few or many, or as a class for expanded clones.

J: TRBJ2-7; size: -; D: TRBD2; V: TRBV19; CDR3: CASKGSGTYEQYF; DNA: TGTGCCAGTAAGGGTAGCGGGACCTACGAGCAGTACTTC
J: TRBJ2-7; size: -; D: -; V: TRBV7-9; CDR3: CASSSGLGYEQYF; DNA: TGTGCCAGCAGCTCGGGACTGGGCTACGAGCAGTACTTC
J: TRBJ2-1; size: -; D: -; V: TRBV9; CDR3: CASSGPRVLGGPSYNEQFF; DNA: TGTGCCAGCAGCGGTCCGCGGGTCCTCGGGGGGCCCTCCTACAATGAGCAGTTCTTC
J: TRBJ2-2; size: -; D: -; V: TRBV5-1; CDR3: CASSPETFLNTGELFF; DNA: TGCGCCAGCAGCCCAGAGACTTTCCTCAACACCGGGGAGCTGTTTTTT
J: TRBJ2-1; size: few; D: TRBD2; V: TRBV18; CDR3: CASSPESGRAGNEQFF; DNA: TGTGCCAGCTCACCGGAGAGCGGGAGGGCCGGTAATGAGCAGTTCTTC
J: TRBJ1-3; size: -; D: TRBD1; V: TRBV18; CDR3: CASSLRQGSSGNTIYF; DNA: TGTGCCAGCTCACTTAGACAGGGGTCCTCTGGAAACACCATATATTTT
J: TRBJ1-5; size: -; D: TRBD1; V: TRBV7-9; CDR3: CASSPGTGRQPQHF; DNA: TGTGCCAGCAGCCCAGGGACAGGTCGTCAGCCCCAGCATTTT
J: TRBJ1-2; size: -; D: TRBD1; V: TRBV7-9; CDR3: CASTNQGAVGYGYTF; DNA: TGTGCCAGCACCAACCAGGGGGCGGTGGGTTATGGCTACACCTTC
J: TRBJ2-7; size: -; D: TRBD1; V: TRBV9; CDR3: CASSLGTDPRSGEQYF; DNA: TGTGCCAGCAGCCTCGGGACAGACCCTCGATCGGGTGAGCAGTACTTC
J: TRBJ2-2; size: -; D: -; V: TRBV9; CDR3: CASSAKGATGELFF; DNA: TGTGCCAGCAGCGCTAAAGGGGCCACCGGGGAGCTGTTTTTT
J: TRBJ2-2; size: -; D: TRBD1; V: TRBV19; CDR3: CASPTRQGVLFF; DNA: TGTGCCAGTCCAACGAGACAGGGAGTACTGTTTTTT
J: TRBJ1-2; size: -; D: TRBD1; V: TRBV4-3; CDR3: CASSQDRTGGYTF; DNA: TGCGCCAGCAGCCAAGATAGGACAGGCGGCTACACCTTC
J: TRBJ1-1; size: -; D: -; V: TRBV7-9; CDR3: CASSLPGLGTEAFF; DNA: TGTGCCAGCAGCTTACCAGGGTTGGGCACTGAAGCTTTCTTT
J: TRBJ1-2; size: once; D: -; V: TRBV3-1/TRBV3-2; CDR3: CASSYGQPLGGYTF; DNA: TGTGCCAGCAGCTACGGACAGCCACTTGGGGGCTACACCTTC
J: TRBJ1-1; size: -; D: -; V: TRBV6-5; CDR3: CASSYGLGDTEAFF; DNA: TGTGCCAGCAGTTACGGCCTAGGGGACACTGAAGCTTTCTTT
J: TRBJ2-1; size: -; D: -; V: TRBV29-1; CDR3: CSVEDWSNNEQFF; DNA: TGCAGCGTTGAAGATTGGAGTAACAATGAGCAGTTCTTC
J: TRBJ2-1; size: -; D: TRBD2; V: TRBV18; CDR3: CASSPASGSSYNEQFF; DNA: TGTGCCAGCTCACCCGCTAGCGGGAGCTCCTACAATGAGCAGTTCTTC
J: TRBJ2-7; size: -; D: -; V: TRBV3-1/TRBV3-2; CDR3: CASSYRGADSYEQYF; DNA: TGTGCCAGCAGCTACCGGGGGGCGGACTCCTACGAGCAGTACTTC
J: TRBJ1-1; size: few; D: TRBD1; V: TRBV7-6; CDR3: CASSPATRQGNTEAFF; DNA: TGTGCCAGCAGCCCCGCCACGAGACAGGGAAACACTGAAGCTTTCTTT
J: TRBJ1-2; size: once; D: -; V: TRBV3-1/TRBV3-2; CDR3: CASSQVAQGSNYGYTF; DNA: TGTGCCAGCAGCCAAGTGGCCCAGGGGTCAAACTATGGCTACACCTTC
J: TRBJ2-1; size: once; D: TRBD1; V: TRBV11-2; CDR3: CASSPIYTGGSYNEQFF; DNA: TGTGCCAGCAGCCCTATCTACACAGGGGGCTCCTACAATGAGCAGTTCTTC
J: TRBJ2-4; size: -; D: -; V: TRBV10-3; CDR3: CAISESGVKNIQYF; DNA: TGTGCCATCAGTGAGTCAGGGGTCAAAAACATTCAGTACTTC
J: TRBJ2-7; size: -; D: TRBD1; V: TRBV29-1; CDR3: CSVEASGTGSYEQYF; DNA: TGCAGCGTTGAAGCCTCCGGGACAGGATCCTACGAGCAGTACTTC
J: TRBJ1-5; size: -; D: -; V: TRBV27; CDR3: CASRQGSNSNQPQHF; DNA: TGTGCCAGCAGGCAGGGGTCAAATAGCAATCAGCCCCAGCATTTT
J: TRBJ2-7; size: -; D: -; V: TRBV4-2; CDR3: CASSQGNVFDGYSYEQYF; DNA: TGTGCCAGCAGCCAAGGTAACGTCTTCGACGGGTACTCCTACGAGCAGTACTTC
J: TRBJ2-1; size: -; D: TRBD2; V: TRBV28; CDR3: CASSLPGLADYNEQFF; DNA: TGTGCCAGCAGTCTTCCGGGACTAGCGGACTACAATGAGCAGTTCTTC
J: TRBJ1-2; size: -; D: -; V: TRBV3-1/TRBV3-2; CDR3: CASSRNSRGYTF; DNA: TGTGCCAGCAGCCGAAACAGCAGGGGCTACACCTTC
J: TRBJ1-1; size: -; D: -; V: TRBV30; CDR3: CASTLLTGYYTEAFF; DNA: TGTGCCTCGACCCTTCTGACAGGTTATTACACTGAAGCTTTCTTT
J: TRBJ1-2; size: -; D: -; V: TRBV5-6; CDR3: CASSLAGWRDYGYTF; DNA: TGTGCCAGCAGCTTGGCGGGGTGGAGAGACTATGGCTACACCTTC
J: TRBJ2-1; size: -; D: TRBD1; V: TRBV18; CDR3: CASSRTGTGPRGQFF; DNA: TGTGCCAGCTCACGCACCGGGACAGGGCCCAGGGGGCAGTTCTTC
J: TRBJ2-3; size: -; D: -; V: TRBV12-3/TRBV12-4; CDR3: CASSLVSDTQYF; DNA: TGTGCCAGCAGTTTAGTCTCAGATACGCAGTATTTT